Detailed here is one TCR beta chain. These data belong to a study of shared clonotypes between healthy human individuals. The quantity of DNA used in unsorted PBMC replicate PCRs was 300 ng, corresponding to tens of thousands of T cell genomes. Assay used: immunoSEQ multiplex PCR; TCRdb lists only in-frame clones, some missing. The data hold about 470,000 clones, with roughly 77% observed a single time. Looked up from germline, CDR1 is MDHEN and CDR2 is SYDVKM. V dropped 5 bases and J dropped 5 bases, with 16 bases sitting between them. CDR3 length: 15 amino acids. This chain joins TRBV28 and TRBJ1-5, with D perhaps TRBD1 (6 bases). The source material was PBMCs. This receptor was taken from a woman between 40 and 50 years old in good health. Some clones in this sample may be carry-over from other donors' samples. The CDR3 DNA reads TGTGCCAGCAGTCGTACAGGGTTGGGGTATCAGCCCCAGCATTTT. This encodes CASSRTGLGYQPQHF.